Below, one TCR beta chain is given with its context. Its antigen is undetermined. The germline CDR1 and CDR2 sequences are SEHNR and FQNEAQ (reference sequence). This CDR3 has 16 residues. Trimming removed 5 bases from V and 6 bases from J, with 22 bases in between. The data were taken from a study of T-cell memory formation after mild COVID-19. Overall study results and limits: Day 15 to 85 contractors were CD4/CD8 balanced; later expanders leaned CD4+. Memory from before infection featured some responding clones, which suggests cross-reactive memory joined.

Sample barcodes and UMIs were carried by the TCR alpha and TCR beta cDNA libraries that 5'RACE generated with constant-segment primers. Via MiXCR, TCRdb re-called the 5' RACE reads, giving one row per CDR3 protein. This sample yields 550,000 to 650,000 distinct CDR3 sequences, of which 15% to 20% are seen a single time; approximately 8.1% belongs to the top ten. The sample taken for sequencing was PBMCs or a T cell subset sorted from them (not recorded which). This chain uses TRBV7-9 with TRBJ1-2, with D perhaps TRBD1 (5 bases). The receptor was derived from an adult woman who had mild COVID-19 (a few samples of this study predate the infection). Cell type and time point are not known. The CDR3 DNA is TGTGCCAGCAGCCTAACCCAACAGGCCCGTGGCAATGGCTACACCTTC. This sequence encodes CASSLTQQARGNGYTF.